The rows below give T cell receptor beta chains drawn from one sample of a study of blood T cells in healthy people across ages. One entry per CDR3 protein, called by TCRdb with MiXCR from the 5' RACE reads. The table has about 1,600,000 distinct CDR3 sequences, about 40% seen once; the top ten hold approximately 7.9%. Sequenced material: blood. The receptors originated from a woman between 18 and 29 years old in good health. CDR3s include the opening cysteine and the closing phenylalanine or tryptophan. D genes are given only for firm matches. Not every row has a clone size; where given, it reads once, few, many or a size class.

clone size: -
V gene: TRBV3-1
D gene: -
J gene: TRBJ2-1
CDR3 protein: CASSQVDRDRGQFF
CDR3 DNA: TGTGCCAGCAGCCAAGTCGACCGGGATCGGGGGCAGTTCTTC

clone size: -
V gene: TRBV11-1
D gene: -
J gene: TRBJ2-1
CDR3 protein: CASSLGGTPKAQTSYNEQFF
CDR3 DNA: TGTGCCAGCAGCTTAGGGGGGACACCGAAAGCTCAAACCTCCTACAATGAGCAGTTCTTC

clone size: -
V gene: TRBV7-8
D gene: -
J gene: TRBJ2-1
CDR3 protein: CAGSTRGEQFF
CDR3 DNA: TGTGCCGGCAGCACCAGGGGTGAGCAGTTCTTC

clone size: few
V gene: TRBV5-1
D gene: TRBD1
J gene: TRBJ2-1
CDR3 protein: CASSPGQGKVREQFF
CDR3 DNA: TGCGCCAGCAGCCCAGGACAGGGGAAAGTAAGGGAGCAGTTCTTC

clone size: -
V gene: TRBV12-3/TRBV12-4
D gene: -
J gene: TRBJ2-3
CDR3 protein: CASSFRTLADTQYF
CDR3 DNA: TGTGCCAGCAGTTTCAGGACTTTAGCAGATACGCAGTATTTT

clone size: -
V gene: TRBV7-9
D gene: -
J gene: TRBJ1-1
CDR3 protein: CASSATGDHTEAFF
CDR3 DNA: TGTGCCAGCAGCGCAACAGGAGATCACACTGAAGCTTTCTTT

clone size: once
V gene: TRBV2
D gene: TRBD2
J gene: TRBJ2-7
CDR3 protein: CASGFLAGATPLYNEQYF
CDR3 DNA: TGTGCCAGCGGTTTCCTAGCGGGAGCTACGCCTCTTTACAATGAGCAGTACTTC

clone size: -
V gene: TRBV28
D gene: -
J gene: TRBJ1-5
CDR3 protein: CASSSSGTSMEPQHF
CDR3 DNA: TGTGCCAGCAGTTCCTCCGGGACTTCTATGGAGCCCCAGCATTTT

clone size: -
V gene: TRBV5-1
D gene: -
J gene: TRBJ2-5
CDR3 protein: CASSWGATSTRQEETQYF
CDR3 DNA: TGCGCCAGCAGCTGGGGGGCGACTAGCACCCGGCAGGAAGAGACCCAGTACTTC

clone size: once
V gene: TRBV7-3
D gene: TRBD2
J gene: TRBJ2-5
CDR3 protein: CANSQGTSAPQETQYF
CDR3 DNA: TGTGCCAACAGTCAGGGGACTAGCGCCCCTCAAGAGACCCAGTACTTC

clone size: -
V gene: TRBV10-3
D gene: -
J gene: TRBJ2-5
CDR3 protein: CAIKEGGQQETQYF
CDR3 DNA: TGTGCCATCAAAGAGGGGGGGCAACAAGAGACCCAGTACTTC

clone size: -
V gene: TRBV28
D gene: -
J gene: TRBJ2-7
CDR3 protein: CASRIPGYEQYF
CDR3 DNA: TGTGCCAGCAGAATCCCGGGCTACGAGCAGTACTTC

clone size: -
V gene: TRBV5-6
D gene: -
J gene: TRBJ1-1
CDR3 protein: CASRPAGPNTEAFF
CDR3 DNA: TGTGCCAGCAGACCCGCAGGCCCCAACACTGAAGCTTTCTTT

clone size: -
V gene: TRBV29-1
D gene: -
J gene: TRBJ1-2
CDR3 protein: CSVVGGGERGYTF
CDR3 DNA: TGCAGCGTTGTGGGAGGCGGTGAGCGTGGCTACACCTTC

clone size: -
V gene: TRBV29-1
D gene: -
J gene: TRBJ2-2
CDR3 protein: CSGRQSSNAGELFF
CDR3 DNA: TGCAGCGGCCGACAGAGCTCGAACGCCGGGGAGCTGTTTTTT

clone size: few
V gene: TRBV29-1
D gene: -
J gene: TRBJ1-2
CDR3 protein: CSVDDNRLPLHYGYTF
CDR3 DNA: TGCAGCGTTGATGATAATCGATTACCTCTACACTATGGCTACACCTTC

clone size: -
V gene: TRBV6-1
D gene: TRBD1
J gene: TRBJ1-2
CDR3 protein: CASSAAGTVDYGYTF
CDR3 DNA: TGTGCCAGCAGTGCGGCCGGGACAGTAGACTATGGCTACACCTTC

clone size: -
V gene: TRBV20-1
D gene: TRBD2
J gene: TRBJ2-7
CDR3 protein: CSALWSSGRSEQYF
CDR3 DNA: TGCAGTGCCCTCTGGAGTAGCGGGAGGAGTGAGCAGTACTTC

clone size: -
V gene: TRBV5-1
D gene: TRBD1
J gene: TRBJ1-1
CDR3 protein: CASSVQGTEPEAFF
CDR3 DNA: TGCGCCAGCAGCGTACAGGGGACTGAGCCTGAAGCTTTCTTT

clone size: -
V gene: TRBV7-9
D gene: -
J gene: TRBJ2-7
CDR3 protein: CSSSLQGDEQYF
CDR3 DNA: TGTTCCAGCAGCTTACAGGGCGACGAGCAGTACTTC

clone size: once
V gene: TRBV21-1
D gene: -
J gene: TRBJ2-3
CDR3 protein: CASMSGGVTDTQYF
CDR3 DNA: TGTGCCAGTATGTCGGGGGGTGTCACAGATACGCAGTATTTT

clone size: -
V gene: TRBV7-9
D gene: -
J gene: TRBJ2-2
CDR3 protein: CAGQINTGELFF
CDR3 DNA: TGTGCCGGACAGATTAACACCGGGGAGCTGTTTTTT

clone size: -
V gene: TRBV20-1
D gene: -
J gene: TRBJ2-3
CDR3 protein: CSANFPPHGTDTQYF
CDR3 DNA: TGCAGTGCTAACTTTCCACCTCATGGCACAGATACGCAGTATTTT

clone size: -
V gene: TRBV20-1
D gene: -
J gene: TRBJ2-6
CDR3 protein: CSPHPAAGANVLTF
CDR3 DNA: TGCAGTCCCCACCCGGCGGCTGGGGCCAACGTCCTGACTTTC

clone size: few
V gene: TRBV19
D gene: TRBD2
J gene: TRBJ2-7
CDR3 protein: CASSIDLTSGSTYEQYF
CDR3 DNA: TGTGCCAGTAGTATAGATCTGACTAGCGGGAGTACGTACGAGCAGTACTTC

clone size: -
V gene: TRBV4-1
D gene: -
J gene: TRBJ1-1
CDR3 protein: CASSWDPLNTEAFF
CDR3 DNA: TGCGCCAGCAGCTGGGACCCGTTGAACACTGAAGCTTTCTTT

clone size: few
V gene: TRBV28
D gene: TRBD1
J gene: TRBJ2-7
CDR3 protein: CASTTTRTGSYEQYF
CDR3 DNA: TGTGCCAGCACCACAACCAGGACAGGGTCCTACGAGCAGTACTTC

clone size: -
V gene: TRBV20-1
D gene: -
J gene: TRBJ2-7
CDR3 protein: CSARDPPRQPYEQYF
CDR3 DNA: TGCAGTGCTAGAGACCCTCCACGACAGCCCTACGAGCAGTACTTC

clone size: few
V gene: TRBV6-2/TRBV6-3
D gene: -
J gene: TRBJ2-2
CDR3 protein: CASRGGGNTGELFF
CDR3 DNA: TGTGCCAGCAGAGGGGGGGGGAACACCGGGGAGCTGTTTTTT

clone size: few
V gene: TRBV28
D gene: -
J gene: TRBJ2-3
CDR3 protein: CASSRPRGRTDTQYF
CDR3 DNA: TGTGCCAGCAGCCGTCCCCGGGGGAGGACAGATACGCAGTATTTT

clone size: -
V gene: TRBV12-3/TRBV12-4
D gene: -
J gene: TRBJ2-3
CDR3 protein: CASSSRPSSADTQYF
CDR3 DNA: TGTGCCAGCAGTTCCAGGCCCTCGAGCGCAGATACGCAGTATTTT

clone size: few
V gene: TRBV20-1
D gene: -
J gene: TRBJ2-7
CDR3 protein: CSAVDSGTYEQYF
CDR3 DNA: TGCAGTGCGGTCGACTCGGGTACCTACGAGCAGTACTTC

clone size: -
V gene: TRBV4-2
D gene: TRBD2
J gene: TRBJ2-1
CDR3 protein: CASSQDPPSGNSYNEQFF
CDR3 DNA: TGTGCCAGCAGCCAAGATCCTCCCAGCGGGAACTCCTACAATGAGCAGTTCTTC

clone size: -
V gene: TRBV27
D gene: -
J gene: TRBJ1-4
CDR3 protein: CASGYPATNEKLFF
CDR3 DNA: TGTGCCAGCGGTTACCCAGCAACTAATGAAAAACTGTTTTTT

clone size: few
V gene: TRBV12-3/TRBV12-4
D gene: -
J gene: TRBJ2-3
CDR3 protein: CASSFRDRTDTQYF
CDR3 DNA: TGTGCCAGCAGTTTCCGGGATCGCACAGATACGCAGTATTTT

clone size: -
V gene: TRBV6-5
D gene: -
J gene: TRBJ2-3
CDR3 protein: CASSYSPGTAEPTNTDTQYF
CDR3 DNA: TGTGCCAGCAGTTACTCTCCCGGGACCGCCGAACCGACTAACACAGATACGCAGTATTTT

clone size: once
V gene: TRBV3-1
D gene: -
J gene: TRBJ2-7
CDR3 protein: CASSQEGERYEQYF
CDR3 DNA: TGTGCCAGCAGCCAAGAGGGGGAGCGCTACGAGCAGTACTTC

clone size: -
V gene: TRBV29-1
D gene: -
J gene: TRBJ1-2
CDR3 protein: CSVEADYTF
CDR3 DNA: TGCAGCGTTGAAGCGGACTACACCTTC

clone size: few
V gene: TRBV29-1
D gene: TRBD1
J gene: TRBJ2-7
CDR3 protein: CSVEDRGQAYEQYF
CDR3 DNA: TGCAGCGTTGAGGACAGGGGGCAAGCCTACGAGCAGTACTTC

clone size: few
V gene: TRBV28
D gene: -
J gene: TRBJ2-1
CDR3 protein: CASSLQLGNYNEQFF
CDR3 DNA: TGTGCCAGCAGTTTACAGTTGGGGAACTACAATGAGCAGTTCTTC

clone size: once
V gene: TRBV15
D gene: -
J gene: TRBJ2-3
CDR3 protein: CATSRSLGDTQYF
CDR3 DNA: TGTGCCACCAGCAGGTCGCTGGGGGATACGCAGTATTTT

clone size: many
V gene: TRBV7-9
D gene: -
J gene: TRBJ2-1
CDR3 protein: CASKGQITNNEQFF
CDR3 DNA: TGTGCCAGCAAAGGACAGATAACCAACAATGAGCAGTTCTTC

clone size: many
V gene: TRBV7-6
D gene: -
J gene: TRBJ2-1
CDR3 protein: CASSLGGGVNNEQFF
CDR3 DNA: TGTGCCAGCAGCTTAGGAGGCGGGGTAAACAATGAGCAGTTCTTC

clone size: few
V gene: TRBV10-3
D gene: -
J gene: TRBJ2-1
CDR3 protein: CAISAMRPPSSYNEQFF
CDR3 DNA: TGTGCCATCAGTGCCATGAGGCCTCCTAGCTCCTACAATGAGCAGTTCTTC

clone size: few
V gene: TRBV12-3/TRBV12-4
D gene: TRBD1
J gene: TRBJ1-1
CDR3 protein: CASSRDRYTEAFF
CDR3 DNA: TGTGCCAGCAGTCGGGACAGATACACTGAAGCTTTCTTT